Listed here is a single TCR beta chain. Its specificity is not known. The V and J ends lost 2 bases and 5 bases respectively, with 12 bases between them. Germline V lookup: CDR1 MDHEN, CDR2 SYDVKM. CDR3 length equals 14 residues. Data came from immunoSEQ multiplex PCR; TCRdb stores just in-frame clones and leaves some out. The sample has tens of thousands of clones, about nine tenths seen once. These data originate in a study of T cell responses to AZD1222 COVID-19 vaccine. Points from the study as a whole: Among AZD1222 vaccinees, only five or six were seropositive at baseline. Distributed over spike, vaccine-associated CD4 TCRs predominated at 160-218 and 743-854. No day 14 peak samples; only post-peak repertoires were characterized. The donor group comprised mostly white British people and more females; the analysis possibly underestimated clonal diversity.

Material: peripheral blood, obtained 28 days after the second AZD1222 dose. This chain connects TRBV28 to TRBJ2-5; D might be TRBD2 (6 bases). The origin of this receptor is an adult who received the AZD1222 COVID-19 vaccine. The CDR3 bases are TGTGCCAGCAGTTTAGGGGGGTCCCGGGAGACCCAGTACTTC. Residues: CASSLGGSRETQYF.